This T cell receptor beta chain comes out of a study of shared clonotypes between healthy human individuals. General study results and limits: Clonotype sharing among donors likely depends on sequencing depth. Clonotype sharing across a handful of donors was observed for around 5.1% of naive CD4 clonotypes.

The assay was immunoSEQ multiplex PCR, and TCRdb's table has in-frame clones only and misses some. The sample shows around 1.9 million clones, 93% of them seen only once. As concerns this clone: No antigen is known for it.

V was shortened by 1 base and J by 1 base, with 7 bases between the two germline ends. CDR1 is MNHEY and CDR2 is SVGAGI in the germline V gene. This CDR3 has 14 residues. Naive CD8 cells comprised CD45RO-negative, CCR7-positively selected cells, excluding terminally differentiated effector memory CD45RA+ cells. Donors were Caucasian adults residing in Nashville, Tennessee, USA. This TCR was recovered from a man aged 18-30 years in good health. Some clones in this sample may be carry-over from other donors' samples. The chain recombines TRBV6-5 with TRBJ1-2; D possibly corresponds to TRBD1 (5 bases). Sequencing was carried out using naive CD8+ T cells from PBMCs. CDR3 coding DNA: TGTGCCAGCAGTTACTTAGGGGTTAACTATGGCTACACCTTC. This codes for CASSYLGVNYGYTF.